This TCR beta chain was captured by sequencing in a study of a mutant IDH1 vaccine in newly diagnosed glioma. The V end lost 2 bases, the J end lost 7 bases, and 17 bases lay between the germline ends. Germline values: CDR1 SGHVS, CDR2 FNYEAQ. The CDR3 is 15 residues long. Time point: week 5, during vaccination. With topical imiquimod, each dose of the vaccine consisted of 300 ug of mutant IDH1 20-mer peptide. This clone was seen only a few times. Its cognate antigen is unknown. The repertoire was sequenced with immunoSEQ multiplex PCR; TCRdb's copy has only in-frame clones and lacks some. The table lists around 40,000 clones, 75% to 90% of them singletons.

This chain joins TRBV7-6 and TRBJ1-1, with D possibly being TRBD1 (5 bases). The sequence was obtained from a man aged 35-49 years with glioma. The sample in question was PBMCs, obtained from a glioma patient whose treatment included an IDH1 peptide vaccine. The chain's CDR3 is CASSLNTNRGVEAFF. In DNA, the CDR3 is TGTGCCAGCAGCTTAAATACAAACCGAGGGGTTGAAGCTTTCTTT.